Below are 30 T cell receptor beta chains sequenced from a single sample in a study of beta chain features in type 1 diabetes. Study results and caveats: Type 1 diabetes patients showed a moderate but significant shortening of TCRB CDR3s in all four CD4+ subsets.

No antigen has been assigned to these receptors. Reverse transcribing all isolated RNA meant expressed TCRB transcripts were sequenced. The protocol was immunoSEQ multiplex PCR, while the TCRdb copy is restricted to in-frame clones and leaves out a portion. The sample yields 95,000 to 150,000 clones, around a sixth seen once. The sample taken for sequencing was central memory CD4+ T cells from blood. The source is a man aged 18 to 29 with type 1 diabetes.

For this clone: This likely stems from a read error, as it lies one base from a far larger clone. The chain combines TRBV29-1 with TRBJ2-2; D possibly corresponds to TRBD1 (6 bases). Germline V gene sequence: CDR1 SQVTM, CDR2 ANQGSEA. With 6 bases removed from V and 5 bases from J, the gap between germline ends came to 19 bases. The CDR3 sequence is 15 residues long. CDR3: CSVRQAADWTGELFF. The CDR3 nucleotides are TGCAGCGTGAGACAGGCGGCGGACTGGACCGGGGAGCTGTTTTTT.

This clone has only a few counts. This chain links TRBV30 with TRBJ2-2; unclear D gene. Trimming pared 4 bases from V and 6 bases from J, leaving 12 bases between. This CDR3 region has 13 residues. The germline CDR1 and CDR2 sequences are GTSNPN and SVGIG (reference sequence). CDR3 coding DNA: TGTGCCTGGACGGTTGGATGGGCCGGGGAGCTGTTTTTT. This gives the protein CAWTVGWAGELFF.

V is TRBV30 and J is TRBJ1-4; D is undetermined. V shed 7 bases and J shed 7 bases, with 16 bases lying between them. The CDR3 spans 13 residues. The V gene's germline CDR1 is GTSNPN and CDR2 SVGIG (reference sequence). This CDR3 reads CAFRTVVGEKLFF. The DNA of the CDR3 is TGTGCCTTCCGGACGGTCGTAGGTGAAAAACTGTTTTTT.

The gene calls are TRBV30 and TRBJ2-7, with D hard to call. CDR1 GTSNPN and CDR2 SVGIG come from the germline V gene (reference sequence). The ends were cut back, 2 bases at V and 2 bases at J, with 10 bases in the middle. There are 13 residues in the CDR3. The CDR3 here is CAWSTQVTYEQYF. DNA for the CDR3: TGTGCCTGGAGTACTCAGGTAACCTACGAGCAGTACTTC.

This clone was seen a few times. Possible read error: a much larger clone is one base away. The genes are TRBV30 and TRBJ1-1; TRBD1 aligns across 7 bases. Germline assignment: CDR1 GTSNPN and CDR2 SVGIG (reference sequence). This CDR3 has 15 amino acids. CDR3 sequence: CALSTGGTVRTEAFF. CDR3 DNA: TGTGCCTTGAGTACTGGGGGGACAGTAAGAACTGAAGCTTTCTTT.

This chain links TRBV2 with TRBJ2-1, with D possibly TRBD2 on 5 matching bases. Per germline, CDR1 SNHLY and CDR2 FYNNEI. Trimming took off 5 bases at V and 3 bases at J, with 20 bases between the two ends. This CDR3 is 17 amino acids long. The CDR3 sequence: CASSLTLDWINYNEQFF. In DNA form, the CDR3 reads TGTGCCAGCAGTCTGACCTTGGACTGGATAAACTACAATGAGCAGTTCTTC.

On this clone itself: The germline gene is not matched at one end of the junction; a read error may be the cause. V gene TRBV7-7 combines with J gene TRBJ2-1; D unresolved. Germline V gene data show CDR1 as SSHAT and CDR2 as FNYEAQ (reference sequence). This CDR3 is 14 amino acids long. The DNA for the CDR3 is TGTGCTAGCAGCCCATCGGGCCCTTACAATGAGCAGTTCTTC. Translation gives CASSPSGPYNEQFF.

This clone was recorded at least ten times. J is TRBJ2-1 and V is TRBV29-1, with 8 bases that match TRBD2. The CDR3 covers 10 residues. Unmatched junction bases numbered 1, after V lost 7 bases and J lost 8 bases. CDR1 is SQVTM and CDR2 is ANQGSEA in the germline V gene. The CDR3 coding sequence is TGCAGCGGGCGGGAGGATGAGCAGTTCTTC. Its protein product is CSGREDEQFF.

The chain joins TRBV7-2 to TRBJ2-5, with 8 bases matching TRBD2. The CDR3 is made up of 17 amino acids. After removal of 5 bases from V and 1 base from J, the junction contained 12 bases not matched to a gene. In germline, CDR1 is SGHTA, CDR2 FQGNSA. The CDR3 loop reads CASSQGMSGGLQETQYF. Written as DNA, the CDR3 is TGTGCCAGCAGCCAAGGCATGAGCGGGGGACTCCAAGAGACCCAGTACTTC.

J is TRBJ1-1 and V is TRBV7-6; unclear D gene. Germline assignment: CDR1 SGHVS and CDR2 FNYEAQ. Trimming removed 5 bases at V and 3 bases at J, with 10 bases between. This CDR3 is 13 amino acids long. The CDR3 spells CASSPGLYTEAFF. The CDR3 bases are TGTGCCAGCAGCCCCGGACTATACACTGAAGCTTTCTTT.

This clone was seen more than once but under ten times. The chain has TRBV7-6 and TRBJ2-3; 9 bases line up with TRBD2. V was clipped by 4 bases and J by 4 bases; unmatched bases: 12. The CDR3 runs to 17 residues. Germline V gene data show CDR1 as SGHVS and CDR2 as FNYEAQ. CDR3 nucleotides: TGTGCCAGCAGCTACCAAAGCGTAGCGGGAGTCCCAGATACGCAGTATTTT. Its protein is CASSYQSVAGVPDTQYF.

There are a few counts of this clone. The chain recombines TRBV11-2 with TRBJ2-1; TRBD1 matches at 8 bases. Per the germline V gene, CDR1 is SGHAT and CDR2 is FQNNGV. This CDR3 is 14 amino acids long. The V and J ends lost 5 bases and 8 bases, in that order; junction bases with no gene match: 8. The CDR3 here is CASSRGQGSYEQFF. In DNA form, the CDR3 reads TGTGCCAGCAGCCGAGGACAGGGATCATATGAGCAGTTCTTC.

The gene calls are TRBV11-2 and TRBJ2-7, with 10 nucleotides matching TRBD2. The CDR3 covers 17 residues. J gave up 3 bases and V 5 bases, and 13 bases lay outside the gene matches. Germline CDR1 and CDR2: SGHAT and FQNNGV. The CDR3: CASSRLTVPSGGYEQYF. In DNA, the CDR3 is TGTGCCAGCAGCCGACTTACTGTCCCTAGCGGGGGCTACGAGCAGTACTTC.

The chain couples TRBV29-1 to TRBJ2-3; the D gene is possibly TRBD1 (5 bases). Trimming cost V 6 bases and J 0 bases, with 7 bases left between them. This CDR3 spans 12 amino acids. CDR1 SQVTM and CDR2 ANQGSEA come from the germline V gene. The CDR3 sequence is CSVDRSTDTQYF. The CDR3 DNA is TGCAGCGTCGACAGAAGCACAGATACGCAGTATTTT.

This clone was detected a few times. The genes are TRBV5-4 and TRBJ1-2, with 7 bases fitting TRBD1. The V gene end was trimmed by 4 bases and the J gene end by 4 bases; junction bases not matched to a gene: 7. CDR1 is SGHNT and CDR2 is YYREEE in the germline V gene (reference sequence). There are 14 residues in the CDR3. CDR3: CASSEQGGLYGYTF. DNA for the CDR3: TGTGCCAGCAGCGAGCAGGGGGGCCTCTATGGCTACACCTTC.

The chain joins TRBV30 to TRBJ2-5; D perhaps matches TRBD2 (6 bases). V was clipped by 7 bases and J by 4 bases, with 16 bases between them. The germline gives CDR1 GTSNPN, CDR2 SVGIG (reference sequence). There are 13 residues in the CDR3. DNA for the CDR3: TGTGCCTTTTCCCGGGACTGGGGAGAGACCCAGTACTTC. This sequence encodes CAFSRDWGETQYF.

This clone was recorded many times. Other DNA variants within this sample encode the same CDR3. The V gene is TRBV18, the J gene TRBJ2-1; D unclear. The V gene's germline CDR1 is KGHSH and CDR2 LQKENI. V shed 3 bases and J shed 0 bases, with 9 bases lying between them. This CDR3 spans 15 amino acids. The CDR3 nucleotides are TGTGCCAGCTCACCGGGCTTAGTCTCCTACAATGAGCAGTTCTTC. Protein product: CASSPGLVSYNEQFF.

CDR3 sequence reads: CASSQSGTVEAFF. The CDR3 nucleotides are TGTGCCAGCAGTCAAAGTGGGACAGTTGAAGCTTTCTTT. This sequence joins TRBV9 and TRBJ1-1; 7 bases line up with TRBD1. Germline assignment: CDR1 SGDLS and CDR2 YYNGEE. The CDR3 is 13 residues long. V was pared by 5 bases and J by 7 bases, with 8 bases of the junction left unmatched.

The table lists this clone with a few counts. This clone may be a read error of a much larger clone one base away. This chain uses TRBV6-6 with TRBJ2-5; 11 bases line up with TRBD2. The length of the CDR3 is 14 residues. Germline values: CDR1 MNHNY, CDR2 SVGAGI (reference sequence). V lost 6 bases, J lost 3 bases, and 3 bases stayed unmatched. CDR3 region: CASSGGLAEETQYF. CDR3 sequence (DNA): TGTGCCAGCAGCGGGGGACTAGCGGAAGAGACCCAGTACTTC.

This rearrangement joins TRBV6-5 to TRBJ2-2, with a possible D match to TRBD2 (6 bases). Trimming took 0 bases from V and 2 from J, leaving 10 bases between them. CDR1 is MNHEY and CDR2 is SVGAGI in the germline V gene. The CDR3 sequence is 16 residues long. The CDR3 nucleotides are TGTGCCAGCAGTTACTCGGGCGGGATTAACACCGGGGAGCTGTTTTTT. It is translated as CASSYSGGINTGELFF.

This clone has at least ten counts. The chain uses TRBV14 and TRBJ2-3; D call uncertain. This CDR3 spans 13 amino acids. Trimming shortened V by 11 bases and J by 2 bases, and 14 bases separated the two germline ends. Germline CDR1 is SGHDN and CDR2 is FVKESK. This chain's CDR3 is CAVSKSDTDTQYF. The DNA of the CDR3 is TGTGCCGTGTCAAAATCCGACACAGATACGCAGTATTTT.

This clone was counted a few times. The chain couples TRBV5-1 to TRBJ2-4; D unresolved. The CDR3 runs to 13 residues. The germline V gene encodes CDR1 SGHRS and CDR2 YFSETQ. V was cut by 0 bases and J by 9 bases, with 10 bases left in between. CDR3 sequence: CASSLEVPGIQYF. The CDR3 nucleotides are TGCGCCAGCAGCTTGGAGGTCCCGGGCATTCAGTACTTC.

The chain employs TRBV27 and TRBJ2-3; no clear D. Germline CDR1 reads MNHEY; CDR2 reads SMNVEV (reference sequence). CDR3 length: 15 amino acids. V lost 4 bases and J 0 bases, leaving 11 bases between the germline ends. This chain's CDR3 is CASSYYGQSTDTQYF. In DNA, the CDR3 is TGTGCCAGCAGTTATTACGGGCAGAGCACAGATACGCAGTATTTT.

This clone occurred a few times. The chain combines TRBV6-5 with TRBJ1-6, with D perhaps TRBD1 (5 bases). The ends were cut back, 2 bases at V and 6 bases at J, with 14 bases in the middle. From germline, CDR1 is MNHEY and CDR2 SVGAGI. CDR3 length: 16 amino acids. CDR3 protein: CASSYGRGLVNSPLHF. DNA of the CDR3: TGTGCCAGCAGTTACGGGCGGGGCCTTGTTAATTCACCCCTCCACTTT.

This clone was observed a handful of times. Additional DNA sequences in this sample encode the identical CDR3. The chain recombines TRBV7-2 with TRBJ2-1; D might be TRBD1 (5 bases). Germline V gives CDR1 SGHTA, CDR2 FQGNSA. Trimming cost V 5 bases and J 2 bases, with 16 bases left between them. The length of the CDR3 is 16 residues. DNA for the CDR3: TGTGCCAGCAGCCTTGCCGGGTCAGGGACCTACAATGAGCAGTTCTTC. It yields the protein CASSLAGSGTYNEQFF.

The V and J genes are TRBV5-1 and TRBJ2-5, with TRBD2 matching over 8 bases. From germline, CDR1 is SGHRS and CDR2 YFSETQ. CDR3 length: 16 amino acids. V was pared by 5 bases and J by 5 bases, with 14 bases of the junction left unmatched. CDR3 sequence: CASRPLGGGSQETQYF. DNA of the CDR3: TGCGCCAGCAGACCACTCGGGGGGGGCTCTCAGGAGACCCAGTACTTC.

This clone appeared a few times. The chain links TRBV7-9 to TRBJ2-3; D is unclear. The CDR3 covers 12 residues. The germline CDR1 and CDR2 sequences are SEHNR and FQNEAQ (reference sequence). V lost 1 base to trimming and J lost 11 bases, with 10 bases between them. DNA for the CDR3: TGTGCCAGCAGCTTAGTAGGGCAAGGGCAGTATTTT. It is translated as CASSLVGQGQYF.

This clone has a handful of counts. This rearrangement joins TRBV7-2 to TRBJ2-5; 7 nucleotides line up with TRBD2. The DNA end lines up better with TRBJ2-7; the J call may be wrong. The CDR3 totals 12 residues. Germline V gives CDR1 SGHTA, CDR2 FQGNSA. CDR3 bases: TGTGCCAGCGGGAGGGAAACCTACGAGCAGTACTTC. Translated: CASGRETYEQYF.

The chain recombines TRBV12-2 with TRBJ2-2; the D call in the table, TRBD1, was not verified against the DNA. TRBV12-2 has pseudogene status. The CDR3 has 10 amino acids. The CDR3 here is CASRPQELFF. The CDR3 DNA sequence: TGTGCAAGTCGCCCACAAGAGCTGTTTTTT.

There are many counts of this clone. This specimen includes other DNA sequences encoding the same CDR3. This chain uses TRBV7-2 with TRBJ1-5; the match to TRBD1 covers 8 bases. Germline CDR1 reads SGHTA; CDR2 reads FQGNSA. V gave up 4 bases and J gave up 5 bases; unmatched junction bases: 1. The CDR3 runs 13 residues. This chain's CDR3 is CASSYRGDQPQHF. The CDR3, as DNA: TGTGCCAGCAGCTACAGGGGGGATCAGCCCCAGCATTTT.